This TCR beta chain was captured by sequencing in a study of T cell responses to AZD1222 COVID-19 vaccine. Points from the study as a whole: Per reports, nearly half of all spike-specific TCRs target regions that are unmutated in variants.

Trimming removed 1 base from V and 4 bases from J; junction bases left unmatched: 11. Per the germline V gene, CDR1 is MDHEN and CDR2 is SYDVKM. The CDR3 totals 18 residues. The assay was immunoSEQ multiplex PCR, and TCRdb's table has in-frame clones only and misses some. The sample has around 100,000 clones; 87% are singletons. Details on this clone: The antigen is undetermined.

The J gene is TRBJ2-1, the V gene TRBV28; 9 positions agree with TRBD2. This clonotype originated in an adult in good health. The sample was peripheral blood, taken on day 0 of MenACWY control vaccination. CDR3 sequence: CASSLSAGGPISYNEQFF. CDR3 DNA: TGTGCCAGCAGTTTATCTGCGGGAGGGCCAATTTCGTACAATGAGCAGTTCTTC.